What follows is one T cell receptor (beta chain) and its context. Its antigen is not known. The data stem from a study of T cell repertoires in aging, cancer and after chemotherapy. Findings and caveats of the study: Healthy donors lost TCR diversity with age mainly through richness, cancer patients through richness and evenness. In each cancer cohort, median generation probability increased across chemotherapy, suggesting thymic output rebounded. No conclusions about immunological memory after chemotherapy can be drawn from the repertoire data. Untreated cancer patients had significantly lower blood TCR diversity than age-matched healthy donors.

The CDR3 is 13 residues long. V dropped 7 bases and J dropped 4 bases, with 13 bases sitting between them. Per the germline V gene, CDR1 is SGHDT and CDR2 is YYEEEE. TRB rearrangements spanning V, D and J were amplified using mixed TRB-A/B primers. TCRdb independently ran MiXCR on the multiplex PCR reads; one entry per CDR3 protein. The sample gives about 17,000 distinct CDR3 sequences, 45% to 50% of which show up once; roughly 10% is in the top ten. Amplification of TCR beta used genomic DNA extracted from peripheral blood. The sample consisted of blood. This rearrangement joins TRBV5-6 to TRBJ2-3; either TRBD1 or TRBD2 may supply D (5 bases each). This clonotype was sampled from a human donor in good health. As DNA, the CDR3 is TGTGCCAGCTGGTTTGGGGGACCAGATACGCAGTATTTT. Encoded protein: CASWFGGPDTQYF. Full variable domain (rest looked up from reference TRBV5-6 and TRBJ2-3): DAGVTQSPTHLIKTRGQQVTLRCSPKSGHDTVSWYQQALGQGPQFIFQYYEEEERQRGNFPDRFSGHQFPNYSSELNVNALLLGDSALYLCASWFGGPDTQYFGPGTRLTVL.